These 10 T cell receptor beta chains share one sample of origin, sequenced in a study of T cell repertoires in cytomegalovirus infection. No antigen has been assigned to these receptors. Using its own MiXCR run on the reads, TCRdb lists one record per CDR3 protein. This sample has around 99,000 distinct CDR3 sequences, with under 30% found just once. Sequencing used CD8+ T cells from cultured PBMCs, obtained from culture after CMV antigen stimulation. Receptors originate from a human donor in good health (CMV status not recorded). Some clones in this sample may be carry-over from other donors' samples.

In this sample, this clonotype turned up many times. The CDR3 loop is CAIGEDSSGETQYF. CDR3 DNA sequence: TGTGCCATCGGGGAGGACTCTAGCGGCGAGACCCAGTACTTC. V and J are TRBV10-3 and TRBJ2-5; the match to TRBD2 covers 7 bases. Germline V CDR1 and CDR2: ENHRY, SYGVKD. This CDR3 has 14 amino acids. Losses at the gene ends were 8 bases for V and 5 bases for J; bases not matched to a gene: 11.

The chain couples TRBV25-1 to TRBJ2-3; 9 bases map to TRBD2. J was trimmed by 2 bases and V by 3 bases; bases with no gene match: 6. The V gene's germline CDR1 is MGHDK and CDR2 SYGVNS. There are 16 residues in the CDR3. The CDR3 spells CASSDFPSGATDTQYF. DNA of the CDR3: TGTGCCAGCAGTGACTTCCCTAGCGGGGCCACAGATACGCAGTATTTT.

The chain employs TRBV4-1 and TRBJ2-2; D gene unclear. Per germline, CDR1 MGHRA and CDR2 YSYEKL. Trimming cost V 0 bases and J 6 bases, with 8 bases left between them. CDR3 length equals 14 residues. The CDR3 spells CASSQDRLAGELFF. CDR3 bases: TGCGCCAGCAGCCAAGATAGGCTCGCCGGGGAGCTGTTTTTT.

This clonotype has a count of ten or more. V is TRBV11-1 and J is TRBJ2-7; tentative D call: TRBD1 (5 bases). Trimming stripped 4 bases from V and 1 base from J, with 8 bases between. The germline V gene has CDR1 SGHAT and CDR2 FQDESV (reference sequence). CDR3 length equals 13 residues. The CDR3 protein is CASSSDSSYEQYF. CDR3 DNA: TGTGCCAGCAGCTCCGACAGTTCCTACGAGCAGTACTTC.

This clonotype was picked up many times. V gene TRBV12-3 or TRBV12-4 combines with J gene TRBJ2-5, with D maybe TRBD2 (5 bases). The ends were cut back, 5 bases at V and 7 bases at J, with 8 bases in the middle. This CDR3 contains 11 residues. CDR3 protein: CASSHEGTQYF. As DNA, the CDR3 is TGTGCCAGCAGTCACGAGGGGACCCAGTACTTC.

Many counts were recorded for this clonotype. The gene calls are TRBV6-6 and TRBJ2-1; D unclear. The CDR3 spans 13 residues. The V end lost 0 bases, the J end lost 7 bases, and 7 bases lay between the germline ends. In germline, CDR1 is MNHNY, CDR2 SVGAGI (reference sequence). The CDR3, as DNA: TGTGCCAGCAGTTACTCGGAGACTAATGAGCAGTTCTTC. Translated: CASSYSETNEQFF.

Note on this clonotype: This may come from a read error, since a much larger clone is one base off. This sequence joins TRBV7-6 and TRBJ2-3; 7 nucleotides match TRBD2. After removal of 4 bases from V and 3 bases from J, the junction contained 10 bases not matched to a gene. Germline-derived CDR1 and CDR2 are SGHVS and FNYEAQ. CDR3 length: 16 amino acids. The CDR3 here is CASSSPGGFRTDTQYF. The CDR3 DNA reads as TGTGCCAGCAGCTCCCCGGGGGGATTTAGAACAGATACGCAGTATTTT.

This clonotype was observed once. V is TRBV5-4 and J is TRBJ2-3; no clear D gene. Looked up from germline, CDR1 is SGHNT and CDR2 is YYREEE (reference sequence). V was pared by 0 bases and J by 9 bases, with 17 bases between. This CDR3 region has 15 residues. This CDR3 is CASSLGYHRESTQYF. CDR3 nucleotide sequence: TGTGCCAGCAGCTTGGGCTATCACCGAGAAAGCACGCAGTATTTT.

The chain employs TRBV5-1 and TRBJ1-1, with D perhaps matching TRBD1 (6 bases). The CDR3 covers 14 residues. CDR1 SGHRS and CDR2 YFSETQ come from the germline V gene. V dropped 0 bases and J dropped 12 bases, with 18 bases sitting between them. The DNA of the CDR3 is TGCGCCAGCAGCTTGGCCGGGGCAGGGGAGGGATCTTTCTTT. The encoded protein is CASSLAGAGEGSFF.

The genes are TRBV12-3 or TRBV12-4 and TRBJ1-4; D is perhaps TRBD1 (5 bases). The CDR3 has 15 amino acids. The V end was cut by 8 bases, the J end by 4 bases, with 17 bases between. The chain's CDR3 is CASSPTGRINEKLFF. In nucleotides, the CDR3 is TGTGCCAGCTCACCGACGGGACGGATTAATGAAAAACTGTTTTTT.